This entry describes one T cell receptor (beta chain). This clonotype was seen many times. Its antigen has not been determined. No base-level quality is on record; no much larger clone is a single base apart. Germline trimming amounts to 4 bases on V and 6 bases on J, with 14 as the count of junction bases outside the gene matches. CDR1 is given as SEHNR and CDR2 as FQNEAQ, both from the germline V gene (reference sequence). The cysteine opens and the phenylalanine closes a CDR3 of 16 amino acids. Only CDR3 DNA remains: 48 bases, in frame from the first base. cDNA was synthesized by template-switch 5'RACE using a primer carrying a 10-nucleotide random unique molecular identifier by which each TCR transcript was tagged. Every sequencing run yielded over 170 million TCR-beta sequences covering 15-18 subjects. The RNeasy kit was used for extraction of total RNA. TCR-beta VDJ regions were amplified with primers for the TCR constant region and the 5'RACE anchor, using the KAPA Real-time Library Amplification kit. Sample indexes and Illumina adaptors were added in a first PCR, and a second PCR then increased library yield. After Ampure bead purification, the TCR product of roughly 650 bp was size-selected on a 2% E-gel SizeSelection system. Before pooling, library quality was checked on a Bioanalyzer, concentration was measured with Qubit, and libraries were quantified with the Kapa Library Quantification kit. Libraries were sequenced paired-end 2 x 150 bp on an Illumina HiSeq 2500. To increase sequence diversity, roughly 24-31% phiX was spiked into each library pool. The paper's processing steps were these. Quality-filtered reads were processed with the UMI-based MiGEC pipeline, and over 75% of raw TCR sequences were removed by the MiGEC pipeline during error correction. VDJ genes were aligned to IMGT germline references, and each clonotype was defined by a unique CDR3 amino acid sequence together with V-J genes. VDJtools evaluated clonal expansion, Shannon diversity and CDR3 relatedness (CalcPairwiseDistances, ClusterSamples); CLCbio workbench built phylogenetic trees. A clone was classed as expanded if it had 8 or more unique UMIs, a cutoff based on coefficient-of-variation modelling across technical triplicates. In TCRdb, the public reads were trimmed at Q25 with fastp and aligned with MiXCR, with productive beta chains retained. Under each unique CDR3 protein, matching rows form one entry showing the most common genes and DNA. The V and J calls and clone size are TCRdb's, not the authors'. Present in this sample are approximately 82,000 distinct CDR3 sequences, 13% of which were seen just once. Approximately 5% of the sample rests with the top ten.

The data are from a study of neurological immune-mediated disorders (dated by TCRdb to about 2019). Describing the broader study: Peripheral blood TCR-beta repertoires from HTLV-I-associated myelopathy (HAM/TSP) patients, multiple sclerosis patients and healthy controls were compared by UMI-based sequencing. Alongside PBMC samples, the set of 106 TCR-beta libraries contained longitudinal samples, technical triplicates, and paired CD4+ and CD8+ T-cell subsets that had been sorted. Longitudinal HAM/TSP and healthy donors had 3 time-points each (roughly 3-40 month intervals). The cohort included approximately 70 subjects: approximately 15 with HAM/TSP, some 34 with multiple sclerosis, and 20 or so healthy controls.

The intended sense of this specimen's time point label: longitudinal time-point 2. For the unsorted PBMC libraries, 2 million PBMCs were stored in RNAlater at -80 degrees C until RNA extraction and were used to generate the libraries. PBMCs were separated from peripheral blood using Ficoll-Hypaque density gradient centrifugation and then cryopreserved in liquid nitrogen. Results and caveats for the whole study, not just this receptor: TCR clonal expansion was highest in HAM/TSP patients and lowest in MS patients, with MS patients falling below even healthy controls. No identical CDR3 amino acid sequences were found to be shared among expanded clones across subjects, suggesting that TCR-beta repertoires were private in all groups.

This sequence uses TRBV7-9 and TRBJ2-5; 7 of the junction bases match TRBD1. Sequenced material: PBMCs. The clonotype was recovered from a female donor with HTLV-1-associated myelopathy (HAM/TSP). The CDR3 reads CASSSPETGIGKTQYF. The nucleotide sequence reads TGTGCCAGCAGCTCCCCCGAGACAGGGATTGGAAAGACCCAGTACTTC.